This record covers a single TCR beta chain. CDR3 length: 15 residues. The ends lost 5 bases at V and 2 bases at J; junction bases unmatched: 7. CDR1 SEHNR and CDR2 FQNEAQ come from the germline V gene (reference sequence). In the original workflow: It was from reference gene primer amplification that nucleated cell counts were estimated. Data came from immunoSEQ multiplex PCR; TCRdb stores just in-frame clones and leaves some out. V, J and clone size were drawn from that table, and D and trimming were deduced from the DNA. In the table there are approximately 100,000 clones, around 94% of which are singletons. The sample belongs to a study of blood T cell repertoires in COVID-19. Study-level information: Sites in the United States, Italy and Spain provided acute and convalescent COVID-19 samples. T cells, B-cell-depleted T cells, or PBMCs provided the cDNA or gDNA that served as material.

The gene calls are TRBV7-9 and TRBJ2-3; 7 nucleotides agree with TRBD2. Input material: peripheral blood. The clonotype originates from a man aged 50-59 years with active COVID-19. CDR3 in DNA: TGTGCCAGCAGCCGCGGGGGAGCCCCCACAGATACGCAGTATTTT. It codes for CASSRGGAPTDTQYF.